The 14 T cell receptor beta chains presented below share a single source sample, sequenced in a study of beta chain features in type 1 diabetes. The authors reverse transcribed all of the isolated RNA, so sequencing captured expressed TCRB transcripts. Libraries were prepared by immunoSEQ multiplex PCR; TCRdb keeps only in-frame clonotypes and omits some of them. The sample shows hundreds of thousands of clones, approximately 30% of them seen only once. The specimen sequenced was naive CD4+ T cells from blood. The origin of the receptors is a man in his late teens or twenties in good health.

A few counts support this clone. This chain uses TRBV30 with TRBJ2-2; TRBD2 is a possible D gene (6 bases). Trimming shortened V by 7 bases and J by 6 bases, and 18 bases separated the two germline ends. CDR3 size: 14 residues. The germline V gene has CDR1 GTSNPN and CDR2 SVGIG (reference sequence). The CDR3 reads CASGTPSGAGELFF. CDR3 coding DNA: TGTGCCTCCGGGACCCCCTCGGGAGCCGGGGAGCTGTTTTTT.

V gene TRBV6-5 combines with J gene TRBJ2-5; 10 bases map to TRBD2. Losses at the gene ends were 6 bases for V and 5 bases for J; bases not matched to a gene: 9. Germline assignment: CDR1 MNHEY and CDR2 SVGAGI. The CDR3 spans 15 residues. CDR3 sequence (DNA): TGTGCCAGCAGATGGGGGCTAGCGGGAGCTGAGACCCAGTACTTC. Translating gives CASRWGLAGAETQYF.

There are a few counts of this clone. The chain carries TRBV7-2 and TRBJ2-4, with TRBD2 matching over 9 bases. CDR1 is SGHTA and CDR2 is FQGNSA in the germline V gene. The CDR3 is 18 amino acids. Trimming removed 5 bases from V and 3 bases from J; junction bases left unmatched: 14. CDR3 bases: TGTGCCAGCAGCCCGTTCGGGACTAGCACCCTAAGCAAAAACATTCAGTACTTC. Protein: CASSPFGTSTLSKNIQYF.

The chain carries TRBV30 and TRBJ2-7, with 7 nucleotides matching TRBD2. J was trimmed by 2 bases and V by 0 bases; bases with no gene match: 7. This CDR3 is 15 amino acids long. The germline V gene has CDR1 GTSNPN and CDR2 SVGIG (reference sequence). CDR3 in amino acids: CAWSVSGTVAYEQYF. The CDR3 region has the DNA TGTGCCTGGAGTGTAAGCGGGACGGTTGCCTACGAGCAGTACTTC.

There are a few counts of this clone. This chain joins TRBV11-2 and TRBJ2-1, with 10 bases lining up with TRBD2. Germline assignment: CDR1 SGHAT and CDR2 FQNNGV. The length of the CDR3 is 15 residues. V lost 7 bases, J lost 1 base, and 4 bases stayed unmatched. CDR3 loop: CASTLLAGSYNEQFF. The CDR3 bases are TGTGCCAGCACCCTACTAGCGGGATCCTACAATGAGCAGTTCTTC.

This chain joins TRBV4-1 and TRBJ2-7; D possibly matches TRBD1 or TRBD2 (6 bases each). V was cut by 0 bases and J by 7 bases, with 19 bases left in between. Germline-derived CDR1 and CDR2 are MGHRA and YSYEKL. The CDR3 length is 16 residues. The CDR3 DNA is TGCGCCAGCAGCCAAGATCGATCCGGGGGCGGGAAAGAGCAGTACTTC. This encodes CASSQDRSGGGKEQYF.

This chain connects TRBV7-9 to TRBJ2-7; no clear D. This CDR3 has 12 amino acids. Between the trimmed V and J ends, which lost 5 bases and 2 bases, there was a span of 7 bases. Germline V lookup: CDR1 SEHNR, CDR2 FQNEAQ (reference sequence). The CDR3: CASSVGTYEQYF. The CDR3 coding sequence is TGTGCCAGCAGCGTGGGTACCTACGAGCAGTACTTC.

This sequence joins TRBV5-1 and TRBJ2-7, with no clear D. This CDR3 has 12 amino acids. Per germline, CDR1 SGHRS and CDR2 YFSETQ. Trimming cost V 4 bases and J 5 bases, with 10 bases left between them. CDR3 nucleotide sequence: TGCGCCAGCAGCCCGAAGACGGACGAGCAGTACTTC. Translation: CASSPKTDEQYF.

The CDR3 nucleotides read TGTGCCAGCAGTTACCGACAGGGTACATCAGATACGCAGTATTTT. As protein: CASSYRQGTSDTQYF. This chain connects TRBV6-6 to TRBJ2-3; 7 positions agree with TRBD1. The ends lost 2 bases at V and 4 bases at J; junction bases unmatched: 6. The CDR3 runs to 15 residues. Germline V gene sequence: CDR1 MNHNY, CDR2 SVGAGI (reference sequence).

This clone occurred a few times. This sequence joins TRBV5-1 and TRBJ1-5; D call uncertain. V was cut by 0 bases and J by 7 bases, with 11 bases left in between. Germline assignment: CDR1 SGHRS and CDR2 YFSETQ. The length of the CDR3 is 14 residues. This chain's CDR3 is CASSLEGRGQPQHF. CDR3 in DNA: TGCGCCAGCAGCTTGGAGGGCAGAGGCCAGCCCCAGCATTTT.

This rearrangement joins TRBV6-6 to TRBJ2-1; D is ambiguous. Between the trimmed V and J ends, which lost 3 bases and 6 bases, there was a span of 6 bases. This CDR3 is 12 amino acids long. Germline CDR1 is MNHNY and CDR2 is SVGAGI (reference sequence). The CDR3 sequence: CASSYSLNEQFF. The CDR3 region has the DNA TGTGCCAGCAGTTATAGTCTCAATGAGCAGTTCTTC.

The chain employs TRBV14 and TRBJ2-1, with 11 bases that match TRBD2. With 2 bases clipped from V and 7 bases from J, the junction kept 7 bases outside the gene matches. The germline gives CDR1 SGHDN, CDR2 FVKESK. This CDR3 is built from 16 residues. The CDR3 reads CASSQPRASGRNEQFF. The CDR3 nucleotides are TGTGCCAGCAGCCAACCAAGGGCTAGCGGGAGGAATGAGCAGTTCTTC.

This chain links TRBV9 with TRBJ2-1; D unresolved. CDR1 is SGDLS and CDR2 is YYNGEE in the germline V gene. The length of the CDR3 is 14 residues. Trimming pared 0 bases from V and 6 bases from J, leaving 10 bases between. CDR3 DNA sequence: TGTGCCAGCAGCGTAGAATCCTGGGGCAATGAGCAGTTCTTC. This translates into CASSVESWGNEQFF.

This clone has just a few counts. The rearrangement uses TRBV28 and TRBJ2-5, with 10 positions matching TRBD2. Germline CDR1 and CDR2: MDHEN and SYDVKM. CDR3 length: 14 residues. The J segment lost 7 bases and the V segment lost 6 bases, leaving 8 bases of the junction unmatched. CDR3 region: CASRTGTSAGTQYF. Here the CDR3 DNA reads TGTGCCAGCAGGACCGGGACTAGCGCGGGGACCCAGTACTTC.